This T cell receptor beta chain was identified in a study of regulatory T cells in long-lasting Graves disease. Germline CDR1 reads ENHRY; CDR2 reads SYGVKD. The length of the CDR3 is 14 residues. V lost 4 bases to trimming and J lost 0 bases, with 9 bases between them. This clonotype was detected only a few times. This sample's time point: newly diagnosed GD, antithyroid drugs for less than 3 months. The authors made the TCR library using RNA they extracted from PBMCs. The authors built TCR beta libraries using iRepertoire HTBI primers and Arm-PCR of CDR3 regions. TCRdb independently ran MiXCR on the multiplex PCR reads; one entry per CDR3 protein. The sample has fewer than 500,000 distinct CDR3 sequences; around 15% are singletons. This sample also belongs to another study, concerning T cells in Graves' hyperthyroidism and ophthalmopathy. That report adds: Patients were excluded for uncontrolled infection, other autoimmune disease, pregnancy or lactation.

The sequence was obtained from a man aged 40-50 years with Graves disease. The chain carries TRBV10-3 and TRBJ2-5, with D perhaps matching TRBD2 (6 bases). Specimen: peripheral blood mononuclear cells (PBMCs), collected at new diagnosis, from a patient treated with antithyroid drugs. The CDR3 sequence: CAISVGGYQETQYF. In DNA form, the CDR3 reads TGTGCCATCAGTGTCGGGGGATACCAAGAGACCCAGTACTTC.